This T cell receptor (beta chain) was profiled in a study of regulatory T cells in long-lasting Graves disease. This CDR3 spans 15 amino acids. Germline assignment: CDR1 SEHNR and CDR2 FQNEAQ (reference sequence). Trimming removed 5 bases at V and 1 base at J, with 11 bases between. Described time point: newly diagnosed GD, antithyroid drugs for less than 3 months. Isolated PBMC RNA provided the starting material for the TCR library. Diagnosing Graves' disease relied on the American Thyroid Association guidelines. Details on this clonotype: The antigen is not known.

Study-level results: Persistent cases favored TRBV28, TRBJ1-2 and TRBJ2-5.

For TCR beta, libraries came from iRepertoire HTBI primers and Arm-PCR of CDR3 regions. TCRdb re-analysed the multiplex PCR reads in MiXCR, keeping a single row per CDR3 protein. Of 360,000 or so distinct CDR3 sequences listed, approximately 15% are singletons. These data also formed part of another study, on T cells in Graves' hyperthyroidism and ophthalmopathy. That report notes: Researchers defined stable Graves' hyperthyroidism as no ophthalmopathy progression within 18 months.

The material was peripheral blood mononuclear cells (PBMCs), obtained at new diagnosis, from a patient treated with antithyroid drugs. The receptor was isolated from a man aged 40-55 years with Graves disease. This chain connects TRBV7-9 to TRBJ2-2; D not resolved. The CDR3 region has the DNA TGTGCCAGCAGCCATCCGACCAGGAACACCGGGGAGCTGTTTTTT. As protein: CASSHPTRNTGELFF.